A selection of T cell receptor beta chains follows, all from one sample in a study of blood T cell repertoires in COVID-19. The protocol was immunoSEQ multiplex PCR, while the TCRdb copy is restricted to in-frame clones and leaves out a portion. The table lists around 100,000 clones, roughly 80% of them singletons. Sequencing was done on a sample of peripheral blood. The receptors here all came from a man aged 55 to 70 with acute or convalescent COVID-19. CDR3s include the opening cysteine and the closing phenylalanine or tryptophan. The D gene is left open where the match is weak. Clone size is stated in some rows and not others, as once, few, many or a class when expanded.

>once|TRBD2|TRBJ2-4|TRBV4-3
TGCGCCAGCAGCCAAGCGGAGGTAGCGGGAGCTATTCAGTACTTC
CASSQAEVAGAIQYF
>once|-|TRBJ2-1|TRBV19
TGTGCCAGTAGTATAGTCAGCGTTTCCTACAATGAGCAGTTCTTC
CASSIVSVSYNEQFF
>once|TRBD1|TRBJ1-2|TRBV5-4
TGTGCCAGCAGCTTGGACAGGGGCATGACGTCCTACACCTTC
CASSLDRGMTSYTF
>-|-|TRBJ1-2|TRBV12-5
TGTGCTAGTGGTTTGGAAGCTGGCTATGGCTACACCTTC
CASGLEAGYGYTF
>-|-|TRBJ2-5|TRBV5-1
TGCGCCAGCAGCCGGGGACATGGGGAGGAGACCCAGTACTTC
CASSRGHGEETQYF
>-|-|TRBJ2-2|TRBV27
TGTGCCAGCAGTTTCCAAGCCTCTCTCACCGGGGAGCTGTTTTTT
CASSFQASLTGELFF
>-|-|TRBJ1-6|TRBV7-8
TGTGCCAGCAGCTTGGGGACAACACAGTCGGGGTCACCCCTCCACTTT
CASSLGTTQSGSPLHF
>few|TRBD2|TRBJ2-3|TRBV2
TGTGCCAGCAGTGGGATAGGACTAGCGGTCACAGATACGCAGTATTTT
CASSGIGLAVTDTQYF
>-|TRBD1|TRBJ1-2|TRBV7-3
TGTGCCAGCAGCCGAGACAGGGAAGGCGATGGCTACACCTTC
CASSRDREGDGYTF
>-|-|TRBJ2-4|TRBV5-1
TGCGCCAGCAGCTTGGAAAGAACCGGTCTAGCCAAAAACATTCAGTACTTC
CASSLERTGLAKNIQYF